One and the same sample provided the 11 T cell receptor beta chains below, sequenced in a study of chemoradiotherapy in HPV16-positive cancers. Profiled with immunoSEQ multiplex PCR; TCRdb holds only in-frame clones, not every one. The sample lists tens of thousands of clones, more than 70% occurring once. The sequencing used blood, collected from a patient who underwent chemoradiotherapy. These TCRs come from a human donor with HPV-associated anogenital cancer.

The genes are TRBV6-5 and TRBJ1-2; 8 bases line up with TRBD1. J was trimmed by 6 bases and V by 5 bases; bases with no gene match: 8. The CDR3 consists of 14 residues. Looked up from germline, CDR1 is MNHEY and CDR2 is SVGAGI. The CDR3, as DNA: TGTGCCAGCAGTACGGACAGGGTTTCGGATGGCTACACCTTC. The encoded protein is CASSTDRVSDGYTF.

V usage is TRBV6-1 and J usage is TRBJ1-4, with 7 bases that match TRBD1. Germline CDR1 is MNHNS and CDR2 is SASEGT. J lost 4 bases, V lost 4 bases, and 6 bases had no gene match. The CDR3 runs to 15 residues. DNA of the CDR3: TGTGCCAGCAGTGTTAACAGGGGAATTAATGAAAAACTGTTTTTT. Translating gives CASSVNRGINEKLFF.

This chain connects TRBV5-6 to TRBJ2-7, with 8 bases aligning to TRBD2. Per germline, CDR1 SGHDT and CDR2 YYEEEE. Unmatched junction bases numbered 7, after V lost 3 bases and J lost 2 bases. This CDR3 contains 15 residues. CDR3 nucleotide sequence: TGTGCCAGCAGCTCGACCACTAGCGGAACCTACGAGCAGTACTTC. Translation: CASSSTTSGTYEQYF. Full variable domain (outside the CDR3, taken from reference TRBV5-6 and TRBJ2-7): DAGVTQSPTHLIKTRGQQVTLRCSPKSGHDTVSWYQQALGQGPQFIFQYYEEEERQRGNFPDRFSGHQFPNYSSELNVNALLLGDSALYLCASSSTTSGTYEQYFGPGTRLTVT.

V is TRBV28 and J is TRBJ2-3, with D hard to call. The CDR3 is 15 amino acids. The germline CDR1 and CDR2 sequences are MDHEN and SYDVKM. V was shortened by 3 bases and J by 0 bases, with 10 bases between the two germline ends. The CDR3 protein is CASSFGVPSTDTQYF. Written as DNA, the CDR3 is TGTGCCAGCAGTTTTGGGGTACCTAGCACAGATACGCAGTATTTT.

The chain employs TRBV29-1 and TRBJ1-5, with D perhaps TRBD1 (6 bases). The germline gives CDR1 SQVTM, CDR2 ANQGSEA. With 4 bases removed from V and 3 bases from J, the gap between germline ends came to 10 bases. The CDR3 totals 13 residues. The chain's CDR3 is CSVAGTYNQPQHF. CDR3 nucleotides: TGCAGCGTTGCCGGGACATACAATCAGCCCCAGCATTTT.

The CDR3 DNA reads as TGCGCCAGCAGTAGGTCGACGCAACAAAGTCGGGCCAACGTCCTGACTTTC. Translation: CASSRSTQQSRANVLTF. The chain employs TRBV23-1 and TRBJ2-6; D gene unclear. TRBV23-1 is recorded as an ORF, its role being uncertain. Deletions cut 5 bases from V and 5 bases from J, with 19 bases between. CDR3 length: 17 amino acids.

This sequence joins TRBV6-5 and TRBJ1-2; 8 bases match TRBD1. J lost 3 bases, V lost 4 bases, and 10 bases had no gene match. The CDR3 is 16 amino acids. Germline lookup yields CDR1 MNHEY and CDR2 SVGAGI. The CDR3 bases are TGTGCCAGCAGTTCCCCCGCGACAGGGGCGGACTATGGCTACACCTTC. This sequence encodes CASSSPATGADYGYTF.

The rearrangement joins TRBV10-3 to TRBJ2-1; 8 bases line up with TRBD2. The CDR3 runs 19 residues. CDR1 and CDR2 from the germline V gene are ENHRY and SYGVKD. Trimming cost V 0 bases and J 2 bases; bases outside gene matches: 12. The CDR3 coding sequence is TGTGCCATCAGTGAGTCGATACCTTCTGAGCGGGGGACCTACAATGAGCAGTTCTTC. This codes for CAISESIPSERGTYNEQFF.

This clone was seen more than once but under ten times. The chain has TRBV2 and TRBJ1-1; the D is unclear. V lost 10 bases, J lost 1 base, and 7 bases lay in between. The CDR3 is 11 residues long. The germline V gene encodes CDR1 SNHLY and CDR2 FYNNEI. The CDR3 DNA sequence: TGTGCCACCATGGAGAACACTGAAGCTTTCTTT. Amino acid sequence: CATMENTEAFF.

On this clone: Mismatch with germline at one junction end may stem from a read error. The same CDR3 can be traced to other DNA sequences in this sample. This chain links TRBV19 with TRBJ1-4; D remains unclear. Per the germline V gene, CDR1 is LNHDA and CDR2 is SQIVND (reference sequence). The CDR3 totals 14 residues. The CDR3 DNA follows: TGCGCCACTACCGGGAGGAGAACTAATGAAAAACTGTTTTTT. Residues: CATTGRRTNEKLFF.

The J gene is TRBJ2-7, the V gene TRBV4-1; possibly TRBD1 or TRBD2 for D (5 bases each). The CDR3 totals 15 residues. CDR1 is MGHRA, CDR2 YSYEKL, per germline. V dropped 1 base and J dropped 2 bases, with 12 bases sitting between them. CDR3 sequence: CASSQVGTRTYEQYF. The DNA of the CDR3 is TGCGCCAGCAGCCAAGTCGGGACCAGAACCTACGAGCAGTACTTC.